This T cell receptor beta chain comes out of a study of blood T cell repertoires in COVID-19 (TCRdb year 2020). Study-level background: Collaborator samples came from the United States, Italy and Spain and covered acute and convalescent phases of COVID-19. Where available, HLA class I and class II types were taken from metadata supplied by the sample provider and were not determined by assay-based typing. The repertoires were made available in a free public database intended to serve as a resource for research on the immune response to SARS-CoV-2. The sample metadata nearly always contained a de-identified subject ID, COVID-19 status, age in years and sex. The prospective study material was composed of cDNA or gDNA derived from T cells, B-cell-depleted T cells, or PBMCs. The samples were drawn from the first 160 participants of the ongoing ImmuneRACE study and from some 1,300 subjects provided by 6 global collaborators. The dataset comprised deeply sampled blood TCRbeta repertoires from subjects exposed to, actively infected with, or recovered from COVID-19.

Findings and caveats that apply to the study as a whole: The amount of clinical and demographic metadata varied by source and participant and was provided uncurated.

TCRbeta CDR3 regions were amplified from genomic DNA by means of the immunoSEQ Assay, a bias-controlled multiplex PCR. Regarding the original processing steps: Nucleated cell counts per sample were estimated from amplification of reference gene primers within the assay. Sequence reads were collapsed and filtered to measure the absolute abundance of every unique TCRbeta CDR3 rearrangement. For each sample, productive Simpson clonality was calculated by taking the square root of Simpson's diversity index across productive rearrangements. The source is immuneACCESS, and TCRdb retained only in-frame sequences with V and J called. Part of the clones is not carried over; for the studies checked, unresolved V genes explain less than half of this, and the remainder is unexplained. D and trimming come from the DNA, and the V and J calls and clone size come from that table. The sample yields about 54,000 clones; 75% to 85% were counted once. Over 4% of the sample comes from the top ten.

The collaborating institutions used their own protocols to collect whole blood in K2EDTA tubes. For TCRbeta analysis, collaborator samples were shipped as frozen whole blood, as isolated PBMCs, or as DNA extracted from either sample type. Sequences SGDLS (CDR1) and YYNGEE (CDR2) are obtained from the germline V gene. The CDR3 contains 15 residues, cysteine and phenylalanine counted. The CDR3 DNA has 45 bases and is translated from base 1. V loses 3 bases of germline sequence and J loses 0 bases, and the interval between the two ends is 10 bases. Details on this clone: Its antigen is unknown. No qualities accompany the bases; no much larger clone lies one base away.

The TCR was taken from a woman aged 60-70 years with acute or convalescent COVID-19. The chain couples TRBV9 to TRBJ2-1, with TRBD1 perhaps the D gene, on 5 matching bases. Input material: peripheral blood. The DNA sequence follows: TGTGCCAGCAGCGCCACTGACAGCTCCTACAATGAGCAGTTCTTC. This encodes CASSATDSSYNEQFF.